The clone carrying this TCR beta chain came up a few times. Its antigen is unknown. TCRdb's copy holds only in-frame clones and misses some; the assay was immunoSEQ multiplex PCR. This table holds some 120,000 clones, about 85% found once. This entry comes from a study of T cell responses to AZD1222 COVID-19 vaccine. Study background: Pooling covered second doses at about 4 or about 12 weeks. Findings and limits, study-wide: Possibly, clonal diversity was underestimated; donors were largely white British and included more females. Across the whole spike, CD4 TCRs peaked at regions 160-218 and 743-854.

V shed 6 bases and J 3 bases; nucleotides not matched to a gene: 6. The CDR3 runs to 14 residues. Germline V gene data show CDR1 as SGHTA and CDR2 as FQGNSA. This sample comprised peripheral blood, obtained on day 0 of AZD1222 vaccination. This TCR came from an adult in good health. The chain combines TRBV7-2 with TRBJ2-7; 9 nucleotides agree with TRBD2. This CDR3 is CASSPGLASYEQYF. The DNA for the CDR3 is TGTGCCAGCAGTCCTGGACTAGCGAGCTACGAGCAGTACTTC.